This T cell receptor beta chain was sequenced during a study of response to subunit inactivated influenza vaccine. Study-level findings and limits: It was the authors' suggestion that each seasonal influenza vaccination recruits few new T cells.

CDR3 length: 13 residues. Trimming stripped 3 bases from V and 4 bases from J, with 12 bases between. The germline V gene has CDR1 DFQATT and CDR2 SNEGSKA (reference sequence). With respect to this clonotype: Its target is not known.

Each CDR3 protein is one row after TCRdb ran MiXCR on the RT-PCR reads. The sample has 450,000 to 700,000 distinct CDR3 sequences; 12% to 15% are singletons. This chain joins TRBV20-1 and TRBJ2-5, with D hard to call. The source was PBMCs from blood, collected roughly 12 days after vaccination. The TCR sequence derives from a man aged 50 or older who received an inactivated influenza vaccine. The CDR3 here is CSASRSSRETQYF. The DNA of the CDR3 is TGCAGTGCTAGTAGGTCTAGTCGAGAGACCCAGTACTTC.